These T cell receptor beta chains were read from a single sample in a study of cytomegalovirus exposure and HLA in healthy donors. TCRdb keeps only in-frame clones here, not all; method: immunoSEQ multiplex PCR. Of about 160,000 clones detected, approximately 77% appear once; the ten largest clones hold about 1.3%. Input material: PBMCs. These receptors all come from a man aged 18 to 29 in good health and CMV-seronegative. CDR3s leave out the opening cysteine and the closing phenylalanine or tryptophan.

V gene	CDR3 protein
TRBV4-3	ASSQDPPRTSGAYNEQF
TRBV7-2	ASSRRGQGVNYNEQF
TRBV5-1	ASSPGSGGTEAF
TRBV28	ASSGRGLRDEQF
TRBV15	ATSRAAGQGNEKLF
TRBV4-1	ASSSGTGGYEQY
TRBV27	ASSLAGSSEAF
TRBV7-9	ASRKGQEGNEKLF
TRBV6-5	ASRIGLAGVQY
TRBV2	ASRGQGSEQY
TRBV9	ASSVMGSGGSTDTQY
TRBV7-8	ASSLGPTSGTAYNEQF
TRBV7-9	SSGRTENYGYT
TRBV4-3	ASSHGLAGGSTHTDTQY
TRBV9	ASGEEVYNEQF
TRBV27	ASSLWGASGGTDYEQY
TRBV2	ASSPKGRRETQY
TRBV28	ASSLGQSPYEQY
TRBV7-2	ASTTSGLDEQF
TRBV7-6	ASSISGSSYEQY
TRBV7-2	ASSAWQQGNEQF
TRBV4-3	ASSQEGRLAAHEQY
TRBV29-1	SVGPRGGQSNEQF
TRBV30	AWSPRGSGELF
TRBV28	ASSIPMYNEQF
TRBV19	ASSSSRAATEAF
TRBV7-9	ASSWSGATDTQY
TRBV27	ASSFRDRGKHEQY